This T cell receptor beta chain was identified in a study of blood T cell repertoires in COVID-19. The wider study: Acute and convalescent COVID-19 samples came from the United States, Italy and Spain. The analysed material was cDNA or gDNA that came from T cells, B-cell-depleted T cells, or PBMCs.

This CDR3 comprises 13 residues. Germline lookup yields CDR1 GTSNPN and CDR2 SVGIG (reference sequence). The junction had 5 bases not matched to a gene; V was cut back by 2 bases and J by 5 bases. As originally analysed: Reference gene primer amplification yielded estimated nucleated cell counts. Sequencing was performed with immunoSEQ multiplex PCR; in TCRdb, only in-frame clones are kept and a portion is missing. V, J and clone size are those of that table, while D and trimming were read from the DNA. The sample carries some 670,000 clones, approximately 90% recorded once. The source of this sequence is a young woman with acute or convalescent COVID-19. V gene TRBV30 combines with J gene TRBJ1-2; 7 bases map to TRBD1. The source material was peripheral blood. The CDR3 DNA reads TGTGCCTGGAGTCCCCAGGGGGGATATGGCTACACCTTC. Translating gives CAWSPQGGYGYTF.